The 8 T cell receptor beta chains below were found in one sample sequenced in a study of beta chain features in type 1 diabetes (dated by TCRdb to about 2018). The library was made by the immunoSEQ multiplex PCR assay. The High Capacity cDNA Reverse Transcription Kit was used to reverse transcribe all of the isolated RNA, meaning that expressed TCRB transcripts were what got sequenced. This is the immuneACCESS table as TCRdb keeps it, with only in-frame sequences that have V and J called. A part of the clones is gone; compared with another copy, unresolved V genes explain less than half, and the rest is unexplained. Across this sample there are fewer than 650,000 clones, with 15% seen only once. Under 0.095% of the sample goes to the ten largest clones. The specimen sequenced was naive CD4+ T cells from blood. Reading the label with the study, this specimen's cell subset or site is: true naive CD4+ T cells. These receptors all come from a young man in good health.

This clone was picked up a small number of times. V and J are TRBV7-9 and TRBJ1-1; D call uncertain. This CDR3 is 14 amino acids long. Germline CDR1 and CDR2: SEHNR and FQNEAQ (reference sequence). V was trimmed by 0 bases and J by 4 bases, leaving 9 bases between them. CDR3 DNA sequence: TGTGCCAGCAGCTTAGCCCAGAGAAGCACTGAAGCTTTCTTT. Amino acids: CASSLAQRSTEAFF.

In its sample, this clone was seen a few times. Other nucleotide sequences in the sample specify the same CDR3. This chain joins TRBV4-1 and TRBJ1-5; maybe TRBD1 (6 bases). Germline V gives CDR1 MGHRA, CDR2 YSYEKL. The CDR3 runs 15 residues. Trimming removed 0 bases at V and 4 bases at J, with 10 bases between. The CDR3 protein is CASSQEGQTNQPQHF. Here the CDR3 DNA reads TGCGCCAGCAGCCAAGAAGGACAGACTAATCAGCCCCAGCATTTT.

Comment on this clone: This sequence may be a read error, since a much larger clone differs from it by one base. The CDR3 coding sequence is TGTGCCAGCAGCCAACAAGAGACCCAGTACTTC. Its protein is CASSQQETQYF. This chain connects TRBV5-6 to TRBJ2-5; D ambiguous. Germline CDR1 is SGHDT and CDR2 is YYEEEE. The CDR3 has 11 residues. Trimming removed 4 bases from V and 2 bases from J, with 3 bases in between.

The V and J genes are TRBV4-1 and TRBJ1-1, with TRBD1 as a possible D gene (5 bases). Trimming cost V 1 base and J 3 bases, with 12 bases left between them. This CDR3 region has 15 residues. CDR1 is MGHRA and CDR2 is YSYEKL in the germline V gene. CDR3 in amino acids: CASSQGAGRDTEAFF. For the CDR3, the DNA is TGCGCCAGCAGCCAAGGCGCAGGGCGGGACACTGAAGCTTTCTTT.

This clone came up a few times. V usage is TRBV7-6 and J usage is TRBJ1-2; D is uncertain. The germline CDR1 and CDR2 sequences are SGHVS and FNYEAQ. Trimming shortened V by 5 bases and J by 4 bases, and 20 bases separated the two germline ends. The CDR3 is 16 amino acids. CDR3 nucleotides: TGTGCCAGCAGCCAACGGGAATACTACGACCCCTATGGCTACACCTTC. This translates into CASSQREYYDPYGYTF. The variable domain in full, completed from reference TRBV7-6 and TRBJ1-2, reads GAGVSQSPRYKVTKRGQDVALRCDPISGHVSLYWYRQALGQGPEFLTYFNYEAQQDKSGLPNDRFSAERPEGSISTLTIQRTEQRDSAMYRCASSQREYYDPYGYTFGSGTRLTVV.

The chain's CDR3 is CASSIAGNSEKLFF. The CDR3 DNA reads as TGTGCCAGTAGTATTGCAGGGAACAGTGAAAAACTGTTTTTT. The chain carries TRBV19 and TRBJ1-4, with a tentative D call TRBD1 (5 bases). Per the germline V gene, CDR1 is LNHDA and CDR2 is SQIVND (reference sequence). This CDR3 is 14 amino acids long. Trimming took off 3 bases at V and 7 bases at J, with 12 bases between the two ends.

This clone was detected a few times. The rearrangement uses TRBV25-1 and TRBJ2-2, with D possibly matching TRBD2 (6 bases). V was clipped by 7 bases and J by 2 bases, with 17 bases between them. CDR3 length equals 16 residues. Germline V gene data show CDR1 as MGHDK and CDR2 as SYGVNS. CDR3 sequence: CASTRRGGDNTGELFF. CDR3 DNA: TGTGCCAGCACTCGCCGCGGCGGGGACAACACCGGGGAGCTGTTTTTT.

This rearrangement joins TRBV7-2 to TRBJ1-1; D might be TRBD1 (5 bases). CDR3 length equals 15 residues. Germline V gene data show CDR1 as SGHTA and CDR2 as FQGNSA. The ends were cut back, 5 bases at V and 7 bases at J, with 20 bases in the middle. Written as DNA, the CDR3 is TGTGCCAGCAGCATGAAACCGGGACCCACCGTTGAAGCTTTCTTT. Protein sequence: CASSMKPGPTVEAFF.